This T cell receptor beta chain originates from a study of cytomegalovirus exposure and HLA in healthy donors. Findings and limits, study-wide: Rarity held for most TCR sequences, but there were some public TCRs that occurred in many donors. Cytomegalovirus-associated status was assigned to roughly 160 TCR beta chains. Links to common viral pathogens appeared, in a later analysis, for several of the most significant clusters. The authors judged a highly shared variant cluster likely a sequencing artifact.

PCR was performed using 60 Vbeta and 13 Jbeta primers. The repertoire was sequenced with immunoSEQ multiplex PCR; TCRdb's copy has only in-frame clones and lacks some. There are 150,000 to 200,000 clones in the sample; roughly four fifths occur only once, and about 1.8% lies in the top ten. About this clone itself: Its antigen is undetermined.

Germline CDR1 is WNHNN and CDR2 is SYGVQD (reference sequence). The CDR3 extends over 15 amino acids. After removal of 3 bases from V and 1 base from J, the junction contained 1 base not matched to a gene. Sequencing was done on a sample of PBMCs. This clonotype was sampled from a woman between 18 and 30 years old in good health and CMV-seronegative. The chain recombines TRBV10-1 with TRBJ2-3; 10 bases line up with TRBD2. CDR3 DNA: TGCGCCAGCAGTGATACTAGCGGGGGCACAGATACGCAGTATTTT. Its translation: CASSDTSGGTDTQYF.